A single TCR beta chain is shown here with its context. Its antigen is undetermined. One end of the junction fails to match germline, which may point to a read error. Three rounds of nested PCR, following a modified ARM-PCR protocol, produced the TCRbeta library. One entry per CDR3 protein results from TCRdb running MiXCR on the multiplex PCR reads. The data show fewer than 90,000 distinct CDR3 sequences, around 76% seen once. The data derive from a study of tumor and adjacent non-tumor tissue in lung cancer. This sample's RNA came from whole unsorted tissue. More than 3 cm separated this lung sample from the edge of the tumor. Overall study results and limits: Tumor TCR diversity, when higher, was linked to shorter survival. Tumor tissue had significantly higher TCR diversity than normal lung.

Sequenced material: distant non-tumor lung tissue. This sequence originates from a woman aged 50 to 60 with non-small cell lung cancer.

The CDR3 DNA reads as TGCGCCAGCAGCCATCCGAAGGGTAATAATTCATCCCTCCACTTT. Translating it yields CASSHPKGNNSSLHF. V is TRBV4-1 and J is TRBJ1-6; no reliable D call. The germline V gene has CDR1 MGHRA and CDR2 YSYEKL. The CDR3 covers 15 residues.